This T cell receptor beta chain stems from a study of CD8 T cells in ankylosing spondylitis. A word on this clonotype: What it binds is not known.

Each CDR3 protein gets one entry after TCRdb re-called the 5' RACE reads with MiXCR. The sample has about 250,000 distinct CDR3 sequences, 30% to 35% seen once. General study results and limits: Typical of ankylosing spondylitis blood, it appeared, was a TCR beta motif of several highly homologous variants. From matched ankylosing spondylitis synovial fluid, disease-linked clones were reportedly recovered at significantly enriched levels.

Germline loops: CDR1 DFQATT, CDR2 SNEGSKA (reference sequence). Trimming shortened V by 3 bases and J by 7 bases, and 10 bases separated the two germline ends. The CDR3 spans 12 residues. The sequenced sample consisted of blood, either unsorted or a sorted T cell fraction (not recorded which). The rearrangement uses TRBV20-1 and TRBJ2-1, with TRBD1 as a possible D gene (6 bases). The receptor comes from a male donor with ankylosing spondylitis or in good health (not recorded which). Here the CDR3 DNA reads TGCAGTGCTAGTACCACAGGGAATGAGCAGTTCTTC. Translating it yields CSASTTGNEQFF.